Sequencing of this T cell receptor beta chain was carried out in a study of blood T cell repertoires in COVID-19. Study-wide context: Samples of COVID-19 (acute and convalescent) were obtained from the United States, Italy and Spain. T cells, B-cell-depleted T cells, or PBMCs supplied cDNA or gDNA.

Original processing methods: Estimation of nucleated cell counts relied on the amplification of reference gene primers. The table came from immunoSEQ multiplex PCR; TCRdb's copy has only in-frame clones and leaves some out. V and J calls plus clone size are reproduced from that table; the DNA served to infer D and trimming. The sample lists approximately 140,000 clones, 88% occurring once. Sequencing was performed on peripheral blood. The sequence was collected from a human donor in a cohort sampled during active COVID-19.

The CDR3 DNA reads TGTGCCAGCAGCTTACGCCCCGGGGGGGTCGGCTACACCTTC. Protein sequence: CASSLRPGGVGYTF. This sequence joins TRBV7-9 and TRBJ1-2, with D possibly TRBD1 on 5 matching bases. The length of the CDR3 is 14 residues. The germline CDR1 and CDR2 sequences are SEHNR and FQNEAQ (reference sequence). Trimming removed 2 bases from V and 8 bases from J, with 15 bases in between.